This T cell receptor beta chain was recovered during a study of blood T cell repertoires in COVID-19. This clone was seen a handful of times. Clones were sequenced by immunoSEQ multiplex PCR, and TCRdb holds only the in-frame ones, with some missing. The sample lists about 190,000 clones, around 85% occurring once. The CDR3 is made up of 14 amino acids. The germline V and J ends were trimmed by 4 bases and 0 bases, with 6 bases remaining between them. Germline CDR1 and CDR2: MGHRA and YSYEKL. The TCR sequence derives from a man between 50 and 59 years old who had recovered from COVID-19. The source material was peripheral blood. The V gene is TRBV4-1, the J gene TRBJ1-4; D remains ambiguous. The CDR3 sequence is CASSRGTTNEKLFF. DNA of the CDR3: TGCGCCAGCAGCCGCGGGACAACTAATGAAAAACTGTTTTTT.